A few counts support the clone carrying this T cell receptor (beta chain). The data were taken from a study of Graves' ophthalmopathy and Graves' hyperthyroidism. Investigators amplified TCR beta CDR3 regions from RNA transcripts. The authors performed first-round RT-PCR with HTBI primers and then a second-round multiplex PCR. MiXCR was run by TCRdb on the multiplex PCR reads, yielding one entry per CDR3 protein. The profile shows approximately 480,000 distinct CDR3 sequences, over 13% of them singletons. Germline CDR1 and CDR2: SGHKS and YYEKEE (reference sequence). V lost 1 base, J lost 6 bases, and 13 bases lay in between. The CDR3 contains 14 residues.

This chain connects TRBV5-5 to TRBJ1-1, with D perhaps matching TRBD1 (6 bases). The receptor comes from a woman in her 30s with Graves' ophthalmopathy. Specimen: blood. CDR3 sequence: CASSLYGGRAEAFF. The CDR3 DNA is TGTGCCAGCAGCTTGTATGGGGGGCGGGCTGAAGCTTTCTTT.